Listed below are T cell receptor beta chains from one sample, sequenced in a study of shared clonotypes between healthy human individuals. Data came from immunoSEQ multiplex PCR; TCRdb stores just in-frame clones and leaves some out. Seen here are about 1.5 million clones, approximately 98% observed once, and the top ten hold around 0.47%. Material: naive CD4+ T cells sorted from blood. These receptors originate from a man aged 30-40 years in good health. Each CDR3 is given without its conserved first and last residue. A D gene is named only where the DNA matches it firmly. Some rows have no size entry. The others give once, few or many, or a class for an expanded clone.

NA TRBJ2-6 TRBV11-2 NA ASSSTGILLSGANVLT
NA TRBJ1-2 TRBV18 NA ASSPPDGFNYGYT
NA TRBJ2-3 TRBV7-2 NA ASRYLERMTDTQY
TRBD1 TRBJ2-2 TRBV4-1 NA ASSRDSGQHTGELF
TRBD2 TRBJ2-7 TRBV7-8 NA ASSPWTSGSSYEQY
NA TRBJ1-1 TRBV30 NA AWSNLVNTEAF
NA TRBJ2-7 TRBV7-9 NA ASSSYDEQY
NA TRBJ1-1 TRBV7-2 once ASSLVFVTEAF
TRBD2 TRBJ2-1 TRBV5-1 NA ASSLTGLAYNEQF
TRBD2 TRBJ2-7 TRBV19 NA ASRGASGTYEQY
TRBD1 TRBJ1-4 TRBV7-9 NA ASSRDRGNEKLF
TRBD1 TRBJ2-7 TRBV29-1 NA SVVRITTGLRNYEQY
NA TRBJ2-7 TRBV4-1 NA ASSPEQGWLEYEQY
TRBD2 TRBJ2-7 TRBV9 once ASSAGGLAGVYEQY
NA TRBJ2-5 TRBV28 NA ASSSDQGQETQY
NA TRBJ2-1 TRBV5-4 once ASSGRTDYNEQF
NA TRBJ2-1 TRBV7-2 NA ASSLMVLAHEQF
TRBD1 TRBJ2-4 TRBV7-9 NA ASSETRTGYTKNIQY
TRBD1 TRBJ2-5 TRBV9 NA ASSVVQGGETQY
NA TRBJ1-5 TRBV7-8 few ASSLRVEAGDQPQH
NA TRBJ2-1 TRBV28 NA ATNSRGRGQF
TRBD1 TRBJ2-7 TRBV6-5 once ASSYSPTGTYEQY
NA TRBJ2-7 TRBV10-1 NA ASSDSLTEQY
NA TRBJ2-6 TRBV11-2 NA ASSPGPWLPSGANVLT
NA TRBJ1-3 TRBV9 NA ASSVASDSGNTIY
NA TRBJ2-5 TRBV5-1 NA ASSTGTSKETQY